This TCR beta chain was sequenced for a study of blood T cell repertoires in COVID-19. Background on the study: Samples of COVID-19 (acute and convalescent) were obtained from the United States, Italy and Spain. PBMCs, B-cell-depleted T cells, or T cells provided the cDNA or gDNA that made up the material.

Authors' data handling: Nucleated cell counts were estimated from reference gene primer amplification. Repertoires were generated with immunoSEQ multiplex PCR, while TCRdb's copy carries only in-frame clones and drops some. The V and J calls and clone size are taken from that table; D and trimming were inferred from the DNA. Altogether some 62,000 clones are present, 80% to 90% being singletons, with the ten largest covering about 5%. The germline CDR1 and CDR2 sequences are DFQATT and SNEGSKA (reference sequence). This CDR3 is built from 17 residues. V trimming: 3 bases; J trimming: 1 base; junction bases outside the gene matches: 8.

The specimen sequenced was peripheral blood. The V gene is TRBV20-1, the J gene TRBJ2-5; 13 nucleotides line up with TRBD2. This TCR was recovered from a human donor in a cohort sampled during active COVID-19. CDR3 bases: TGCAGTGCTAGTCCGGGACTAGCGGGGTCAAGCCAAGAGACCCAGTACTTC. Its protein is CSASPGLAGSSQETQYF.